This paragraph reports one T cell receptor (beta chain). The data originate from a study of blood T cell repertoires in COVID-19. For the study at large: The United States, Italy and Spain provided the acute and convalescent COVID-19 samples. PBMCs, B-cell-depleted T cells, or T cells provided the cDNA or gDNA that made up the material.

In the source study's methods: The assay estimated nucleated cells by amplifying reference gene primers. The assay was immunoSEQ multiplex PCR, and TCRdb's table has in-frame clones only and misses some. The V and J calls and clone size come from that table; D and trimming were worked out from the DNA. The sample has just over 650,000 clones, over 80% seen once. The V gene's germline CDR1 is MDHEN and CDR2 SYDVKM. The CDR3 covers 15 residues. Trimming took 1 base from V and 5 from J, leaving 12 bases between them. The chain uses TRBV28 and TRBJ2-1, with D perhaps TRBD1 (6 bases). The clonotype originates from a woman under 30 with acute or convalescent COVID-19. Source material: peripheral blood. CDR3 in DNA: TGTGCCAGCAGTTTATCCCCAGGGGAAAACAATGAGCAGTTCTTC. The encoded protein is CASSLSPGENNEQFF.